The rows below give T cell receptor beta chains drawn from one sample of a study of blood T cell repertoires in COVID-19. Some clones are missing from TCRdb's copy, which holds only in-frame ones; the method was immunoSEQ multiplex PCR. Of 140,000 to 150,000 clones in the sample, 75% to 85% are singletons; the top ten hold roughly 8.3%. The sequencing input was peripheral blood. All receptors come from a human donor with acute or convalescent COVID-19. The donor label of this sample is uncertain. CDR3s leave out the opening cysteine and the closing phenylalanine or tryptophan. Not all rows give a size; the values are once, few, many and, for expanded clones, a class.

>TRBV5-8|NA
ASSPGQRTNEKLF
>TRBV3-1/TRBV3-2|NA
ASSRGSLNYGYT
>TRBV5-4|NA
ASSQTLYNEQF
>TRBV7-9|NA
ASSFRGRATGELF
>TRBV7-8|NA
ASSLVSEINQPQH
>TRBV5-1|once
ASSFSGTAEAF
>TRBV2|NA
ASHAWGQGYT
>TRBV13|NA
ASSYSGTGAYEQY
>TRBV12-5|NA
ASVPSGGDEQF
>TRBV7-8|many
ASTGQGDSPLH
>TRBV9|NA
ASSVVDSPSSSYGYT
>TRBV27|NA
ASSLGDTSFTEAF
>TRBV30|few
AWKPPRGTNEKLF
>TRBV7-9|NA
ASSPGLAGDRFENEQF
>TRBV19|NA
ASSGGQGVINTEAF
>TRBV6-5|NA
ASSLSGGGGYT
>TRBV14|NA
ASSHLRGAGGTDTQY
>TRBV9|NA
ASSVVPRDRESYSGYGYT
>TRBV18|NA
ASSPKTGTNTEAF
>TRBV18|NA
ASSPVGTGAKNIQY
>TRBV6-5|NA
ASSYSQGGYT
>TRBV9|few
ASSPSGQGLLT
>TRBV24-1|NA
ATSTQGNQPQH
>TRBV6-2/TRBV6-3|NA
ASSYLGSGNTEAF
>TRBV5-6|NA
ASSFGGRYT
>TRBV5-1|NA
ASSLRPGGDTQY
>TRBV10-3|NA
AISDYRGSGETQY
>TRBV2|NA
ASSQGLLQGWLSDTQY
>TRBV7-3|few
ASSLLAGPTGELF
>TRBV7-9|NA
ASSPLGHTGNIQY
>TRBV5-8|once
ASSPGLAGDRETQY
>TRBV6-6|NA
ASTPGTLYEKLF
>TRBV7-2|NA
ASSSADGGLTAGYT
>TRBV9|NA
ASSSGQGASGYT
>TRBV7-9|NA
ASSLAGQGSNYGYT
>TRBV27|NA
ASRGWGTGEGGYT
>TRBV7-9|NA
ASSPDGRGNTEAF
>TRBV27|NA
ASKLQGFPHQPQH
>TRBV5-6|NA
ASSLGGAYGYT
>TRBV20-1|NA
SAGERDF
>TRBV27|NA
ASSLSPGSSPLH
>TRBV30|NA
AWRYRTGTGT
>TRBV29-1|NA
SVVEGSGNTIY
>TRBV13|NA
ASSSRTAHSNQPQH
>TRBV5-4|NA
ASSLTRRDNGYT
>TRBV2|NA
ASRIQGSGNTIY
>TRBV7-3|NA
ASSLESYTEAF